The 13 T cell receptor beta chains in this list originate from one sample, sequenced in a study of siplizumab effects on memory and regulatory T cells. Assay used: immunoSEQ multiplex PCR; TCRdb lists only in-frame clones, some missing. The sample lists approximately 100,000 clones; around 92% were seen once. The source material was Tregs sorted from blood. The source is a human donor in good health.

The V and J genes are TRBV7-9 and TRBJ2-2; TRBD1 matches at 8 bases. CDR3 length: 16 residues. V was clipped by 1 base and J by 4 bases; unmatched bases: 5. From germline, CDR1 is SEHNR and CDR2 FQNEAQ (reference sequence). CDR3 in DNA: TGTGCCAGCAGCTTAGGACAGGGGAGGTTCACCGGGGAGCTGTTTTTT. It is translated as CASSLGQGRFTGELFF. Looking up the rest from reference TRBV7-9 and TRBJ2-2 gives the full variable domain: DTGVSQNPRHKITKRGQNVTFRCDPISEHNRLYWYRQTLGQGPEFLTYFQNEAQLEKSRLLSDRFSAERPKGSFSTLEIQRTEQGDSAMYLCASSLGQGRFTGELFFGEGSRLTVL.

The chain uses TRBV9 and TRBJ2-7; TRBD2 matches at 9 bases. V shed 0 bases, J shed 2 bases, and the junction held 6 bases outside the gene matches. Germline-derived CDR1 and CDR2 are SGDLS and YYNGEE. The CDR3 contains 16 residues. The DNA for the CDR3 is TGTGCCAGCAGCGTAGCAGGACTAGCGCCGCCCTACGAGCAGTACTTC. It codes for CASSVAGLAPPYEQYF.

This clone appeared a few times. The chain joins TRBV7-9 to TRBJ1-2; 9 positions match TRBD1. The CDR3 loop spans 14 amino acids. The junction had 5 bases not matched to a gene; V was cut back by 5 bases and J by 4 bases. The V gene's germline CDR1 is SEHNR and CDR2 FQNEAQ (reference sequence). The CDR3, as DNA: TGTGCCAGCAGCCTCGGGACAGGGCCCTATGGCTACACCTTC. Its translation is CASSLGTGPYGYTF.

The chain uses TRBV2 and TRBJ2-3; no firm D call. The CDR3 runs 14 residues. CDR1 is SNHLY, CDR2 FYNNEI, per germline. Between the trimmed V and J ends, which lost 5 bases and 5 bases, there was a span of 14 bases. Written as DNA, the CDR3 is TGTGCCAGCAGTCGCTCTAGAATGGAAGATACGCAGTATTTT. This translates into CASSRSRMEDTQYF. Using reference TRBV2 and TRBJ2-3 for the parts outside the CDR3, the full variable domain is EPEVTQTPSHQVTQMGQEVILRCVPISNHLYFYWYRQILGQKVEFLVSFYNNEISEKSEIFDDQFSVERPDGSNFTLKIRSTKLEDSAMYFCASSRSRMEDTQYFGPGTRLTVL.

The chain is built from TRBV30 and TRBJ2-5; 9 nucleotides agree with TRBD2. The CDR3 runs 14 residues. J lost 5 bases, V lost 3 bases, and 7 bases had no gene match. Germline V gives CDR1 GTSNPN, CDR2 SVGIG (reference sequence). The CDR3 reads CAWRPGLARETQYF. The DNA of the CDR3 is TGTGCCTGGAGGCCGGGACTAGCCCGGGAGACCCAGTACTTC.

This chain's CDR3 is CASSLRKAGLAYTGELFF. Here the CDR3 DNA reads TGTGCCAGCAGCTTGCGCAAAGCGGGACTAGCGTACACCGGGGAGCTGTTTTTT. J is TRBJ2-2 and V is TRBV5-6, with 10 bases identical to TRBD2. J lost 3 bases, V lost 1 base, and 9 bases had no gene match. CDR3 size: 18 residues. CDR1 SGHDT and CDR2 YYEEEE come from the germline V gene. Full variable domain (rest looked up from reference TRBV5-6 and TRBJ2-2): DAGVTQSPTHLIKTRGQQVTLRCSPKSGHDTVSWYQQALGQGPQFIFQYYEEEERQRGNFPDRFSGHQFPNYSSELNVNALLLGDSALYLCASSLRKAGLAYTGELFFGEGSRLTVL.

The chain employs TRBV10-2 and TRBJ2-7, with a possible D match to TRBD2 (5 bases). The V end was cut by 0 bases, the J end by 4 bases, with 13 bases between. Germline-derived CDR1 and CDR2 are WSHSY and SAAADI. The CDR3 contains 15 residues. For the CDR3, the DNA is TGCGCCAGCAGTGAGTCGAAGGACTCGATATACGAGCAGTACTTC. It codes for CASSESKDSIYEQYF.

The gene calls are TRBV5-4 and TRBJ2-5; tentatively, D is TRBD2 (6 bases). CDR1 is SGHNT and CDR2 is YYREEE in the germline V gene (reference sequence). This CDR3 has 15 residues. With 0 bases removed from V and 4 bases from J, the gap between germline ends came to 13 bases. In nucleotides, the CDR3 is TGTGCCAGCAGCTTGGGTCGGGGGAGCGCAGAGACCCAGTACTTC. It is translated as CASSLGRGSAETQYF.

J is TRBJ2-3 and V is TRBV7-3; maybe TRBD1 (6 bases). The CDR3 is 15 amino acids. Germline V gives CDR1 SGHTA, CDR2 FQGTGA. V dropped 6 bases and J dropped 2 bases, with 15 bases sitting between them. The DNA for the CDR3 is TGTGCCAGCAGTTGGGGCCAGGGGCTCACAGATACGCAGTATTTT. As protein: CASSWGQGLTDTQYF.

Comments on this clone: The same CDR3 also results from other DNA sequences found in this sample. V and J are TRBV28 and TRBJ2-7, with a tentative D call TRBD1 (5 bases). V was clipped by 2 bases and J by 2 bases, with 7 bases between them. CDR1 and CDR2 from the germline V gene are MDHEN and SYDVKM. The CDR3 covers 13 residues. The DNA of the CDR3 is TGTGCCAGCAGTTTACAGGGCGCCTACGAGCAGTACTTC. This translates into CASSLQGAYEQYF.

The CDR3 bases are TGTGCCAGCAGCGTATCGCAGGGTGGGTATGGCTACACCTTC. Protein product: CASSVSQGGYGYTF. The chain uses TRBV9 and TRBJ1-2; D possibly corresponds to TRBD1 (5 bases). Germline-derived CDR1 and CDR2 are SGDLS and YYNGEE. This CDR3 region has 14 residues. V shed 1 base and J shed 5 bases, with 12 bases lying between them.

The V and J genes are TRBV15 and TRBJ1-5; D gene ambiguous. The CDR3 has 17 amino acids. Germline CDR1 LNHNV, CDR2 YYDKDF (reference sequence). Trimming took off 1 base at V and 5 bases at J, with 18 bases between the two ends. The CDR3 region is CATSRVISDGFHQPQHF. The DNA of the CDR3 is TGTGCCACCAGCAGAGTTATCTCCGACGGTTTTCATCAGCCCCAGCATTTT.

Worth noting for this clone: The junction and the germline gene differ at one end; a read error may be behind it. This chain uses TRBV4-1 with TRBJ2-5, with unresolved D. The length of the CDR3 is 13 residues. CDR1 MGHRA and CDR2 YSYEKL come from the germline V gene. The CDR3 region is CASSQVDQETQYF. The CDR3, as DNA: TGCGCCAGCAGCCAAGTGGACCAGGAGACCCAGTACTTC.